The 11 T cell receptor beta chains listed next were all sequenced from one sample in a study of regulatory T cells in long-lasting Graves disease. This sample's time point: newly diagnosed GD, antithyroid drugs for less than 3 months. From PBMCs, RNA was extracted and then used to make the TCR library. Sequencing libraries for TCR beta were prepared with iRepertoire HTBI primers and Arm-PCR of CDR3 regions. TCRdb used MiXCR to reprocess the multiplex PCR reads, holding one entry per CDR3 protein. This sample has approximately 400,000 distinct CDR3 sequences; about 15% occur once, and the top ten carry over 7.5%. The same data also contributed to another study, on T cells in Graves' hyperthyroidism and ophthalmopathy.

Sequencing was performed on peripheral blood mononuclear cells (PBMCs), taken at new diagnosis, from a patient treated with antithyroid drugs. The receptors derive from a woman aged 40 to 50 with Graves disease.

This clonotype was counted at least ten times. V is TRBV7-2 and J is TRBJ1-5; tentative D call: TRBD1 (6 bases). The CDR3 covers 17 residues. Germline V gene data show CDR1 as SGHTA and CDR2 as FQGNSA. The V end lost 1 base, the J end lost 3 bases, and 16 bases lay between the germline ends. CDR3 bases: TGTGCCAGCAGCTTAGATGACAGGCGCCTCAACAATCAGCCCCAGCATTTT. Amino acid sequence: CASSLDDRRLNNQPQHF. Drawing the rest from reference TRBV7-2 and TRBJ1-5, the complete variable domain is GAGVSQSPSNKVTEKGKDVELRCDPISGHTALYWYRQSLGQGLEFLIYFQGNSAPDKSGLPSDRFSAERTGGSVSTLTIQRTQQEDSAVYLCASSLDDRRLNNQPQHFGDGTRLSIL.

The table lists this clonotype with a few counts. The chain links TRBV6-5 to TRBJ2-1; 8 bases map to TRBD2. The CDR3 is 17 residues long. Germline lookup yields CDR1 MNHEY and CDR2 SVGAGI. With 0 bases clipped from V and 0 bases from J, the junction kept 4 bases outside the gene matches. The CDR3 here is CASSYSTSGSSYNEQFF. CDR3 DNA sequence: TGTGCCAGCAGTTACTCGACGAGCGGGAGCTCCTACAATGAGCAGTTCTTC.

The sample holds a few counts of this clonotype. The rearrangement uses TRBV2 and TRBJ2-7, with 9 bases matching TRBD2. V lost 2 bases, J lost 7 bases, and 6 bases stayed unmatched. CDR1 is SNHLY and CDR2 is FYNNEI in the germline V gene. The CDR3 is 14 amino acids. CDR3 nucleotides: TGTGCCAGCAGTGAATTAGGACTAGCGAGAGAGCAGTACTTC. This codes for CASSELGLAREQYF. The full variable domain, in which reference TRBV2 and TRBJ2-7 provide the parts outside the CDR3, is EPEVTQTPSHQVTQMGQEVILRCVPISNHLYFYWYRQILGQKVEFLVSFYNNEISEKSEIFDDQFSVERPDGSNFTLKIRSTKLEDSAMYFCASSELGLAREQYFGPGTRLTVT.

CDR3: CASSWGQAPYEQYF. The CDR3 bases are TGTGCCAGCAGTTGGGGACAGGCGCCCTACGAGCAGTACTTC. The V call is TRBV6-5, the J call TRBJ2-7, with TRBD1 matching over 8 bases. The CDR3 loop spans 14 amino acids. From germline, CDR1 is MNHEY and CDR2 SVGAGI. V gave up 4 bases and J gave up 2 bases; unmatched junction bases: 4.

This clonotype has ten or more counts. A much larger clone differs by one base, so this may be a read error. V is TRBV2 and J is TRBJ2-1; 12 nucleotides match TRBD2. The CDR3 runs 16 residues. Trimming cost V 6 bases and J 0 bases; bases outside gene matches: 3. CDR1 and CDR2 (germline): SNHLY, FYNNEI. CDR3 nucleotide sequence: TGTGCCAGCAGCGGGACTAGCGGGTCCTCCTACAATGAGCAGTTCTTC. Its protein is CASSGTSGSSYNEQFF.

This clonotype was detected only a few times. The chain joins TRBV4-1 to TRBJ2-1; 11 positions match TRBD1. CDR1 is MGHRA, CDR2 YSYEKL, per germline. The V and J ends lost 2 bases and 8 bases, in that order; junction bases with no gene match: 8. The CDR3 is made up of 16 amino acids. Here the CDR3 reads CASSQLRTGGWDEQFF. CDR3 bases: TGCGCCAGCAGCCAACTAAGGACAGGGGGCTGGGATGAGCAGTTCTTC.

This clonotype has just a few counts. The genes are TRBV27 and TRBJ2-2; 7 bases align to TRBD2. The germline gives CDR1 MNHEY, CDR2 SMNVEV (reference sequence). V was clipped by 7 bases and J by 5 bases; unmatched bases: 10. This CDR3 is 15 amino acids long. The DNA of the CDR3 is TGTGCCAGCACCTACTCCGGGGGAGGGACCGGGGAGCTGTTTTTT. This gives the protein CASTYSGGGTGELFF.

This chain's CDR3 is CASSQEEGQRGTDTQYF. Here the CDR3 DNA reads TGTGCCAGCAGCCAAGAGGAGGGGCAGAGGGGCACAGATACGCAGTATTTT. V gene TRBV3-1 combines with J gene TRBJ2-3; TRBD2 might be the D (6 bases). V lost 0 bases, J lost 1 base, and 14 bases lay in between. Germline assignment: CDR1 LGHDT and CDR2 YNNKEL (reference sequence). The CDR3 contains 17 residues.

The CDR3 loop reads CASSPGQKTGSYEQYF. CDR3 bases: TGTGCCAGCTCACCAGGCCAGAAAACCGGCTCCTACGAGCAGTACTTC. This sequence joins TRBV18 and TRBJ2-7; D gene uncertain. This CDR3 region has 16 residues. Germline V gene sequence: CDR1 KGHSH, CDR2 LQKENI. Trimming stripped 2 bases from V and 0 bases from J, with 14 bases between. Complete variable domain (other parts from reference TRBV18 and TRBJ2-7): NAGVMQNPRHLVRRRGQEARLRCSPMKGHSHVYWYRQLPEEGLKFMVYLQKENIIDESGMPKERFSAEFPKEGPSILRIQQVVRGDSAAYFCASSPGQKTGSYEQYFGPGTRLTVT.

This clonotype was counted a few times. For the CDR3, the DNA is TGTGCCAGCAGTTACTCGATGACTAGCGGGGGGAATGAGCAGTTCTTC. It codes for CASSYSMTSGGNEQFF. V usage is TRBV6-2 or TRBV6-3 and J usage is TRBJ2-5; 13 nucleotides match TRBD2. The DNA end is a closer match to TRBJ2-1, so the J assignment may be wrong. The CDR3 sequence is 16 residues long. Germline V gene lookup returns CDR1 MNHEY and CDR2 SVGEGT.

This clonotype was picked up a small number of times. The chain joins TRBV6-5 to TRBJ1-1; D is unresolved. V gave up 2 bases and J gave up 8 bases, with 12 bases separating them. The germline CDR1 and CDR2 sequences are MNHEY and SVGAGI. The CDR3 has 13 amino acids. The DNA for the CDR3 is TGTGCCAGCAGTTACCAGACGTGGATAGAAGCTTTCTTT. Amino acids: CASSYQTWIEAFF.